Listed here are 12 T cell receptor beta chains from one sample, sequenced in a study of blood T cell repertoires in COVID-19. TCRdb's copy holds only in-frame clones and misses some; the assay was immunoSEQ multiplex PCR. The repertoire holds around 210,000 clones, with approximately 86% as singletons. The sequenced sample was peripheral blood. The origin of the receptors is a man aged 18 to 30 with active or convalescent COVID-19.

Concerning this clone: Other DNA sequences of this sample code for an identical CDR3. The rearrangement links TRBV10-3 to TRBJ2-6; 8 bases fit TRBD1. This CDR3 spans 19 amino acids. J gave up 4 bases and V 6 bases, and 17 bases lay outside the gene matches. Germline-derived CDR1 and CDR2 are ENHRY and SYGVKD. CDR3 in DNA: TGTGCCATCAGGGATCCGGGTGGCAGGGGGCAGGGAGGGGCCAACGTCCTGACTTTC. Translation gives CAIRDPGGRGQGGANVLTF.

V usage is TRBV19 and J usage is TRBJ2-7, with TRBD1 identical over 9 bases. The length of the CDR3 is 16 residues. V gave up 2 bases and J gave up 3 bases; unmatched junction bases: 8. From germline, CDR1 is LNHDA and CDR2 SQIVND (reference sequence). CDR3 sequence (DNA): TGTGCCAGTAGTATACTGGGACAGGGCCGCTACTACGAGCAGTACTTC. Encoded protein: CASSILGQGRYYEQYF.

V and J are TRBV5-6 and TRBJ2-2, with 13 bases matching TRBD2. Trimming removed 4 bases from V and 7 bases from J; junction bases left unmatched: 7. The CDR3 consists of 16 residues. Germline V gives CDR1 SGHDT, CDR2 YYEEEE. In nucleotides, the CDR3 is TGTGCCAGCAGCCTCTGGACTAGCGGGAGCGTCGGGGAGCTGTTTTTT. It yields the protein CASSLWTSGSVGELFF.

This rearrangement joins TRBV25-1 to TRBJ2-7; the match to TRBD1 covers 8 bases. Losses at the gene ends were 3 bases for V and 3 bases for J; bases not matched to a gene: 10. The CDR3 runs 16 residues. Germline CDR1 reads MGHDK; CDR2 reads SYGVNS. The CDR3 DNA reads as TGTGCCAGCAGTGATTCAAGGACAGGGACCATCTACGAGCAGTACTTC. Protein sequence: CASSDSRTGTIYEQYF.

This clone showed up just a few times. This rearrangement joins TRBV18 to TRBJ1-5; 9 bases align to TRBD1. Germline V CDR1 and CDR2: KGHSH, LQKENI. This CDR3 contains 16 residues. J lost 6 bases, V lost 4 bases, and 10 bases had no gene match. The CDR3: CASSRDRVLFGQPQHF. CDR3 bases: TGTGCCAGCTCACGGGACAGGGTCCTTTTTGGTCAGCCCCAGCATTTT.

This clone was seen just once. This chain connects TRBV30 to TRBJ1-6, with D perhaps matching TRBD1 (6 bases). Trimming pared 1 base from V and 6 bases from J, leaving 10 bases between. The CDR3 has 14 amino acids. Germline CDR1 GTSNPN, CDR2 SVGIG (reference sequence). The CDR3 region is CAWSAGVPNSPLHF. Written as DNA, the CDR3 is TGTGCCTGGAGTGCAGGGGTCCCTAATTCACCCCTCCACTTT.

The genes are TRBV19 and TRBJ2-7, with a weak D call TRBD1 (6 bases). The germline CDR1 and CDR2 sequences are LNHDA and SQIVND (reference sequence). This CDR3 is 15 amino acids long. Trimming left V 5 bases short and J 3 bases short, with 17 bases between. The CDR3 nucleotides read TGTGCCAGTAGTTCCCGGGACACCTCTTTCTACGAGCAGTACTTC. Translating gives CASSSRDTSFYEQYF.

V usage is TRBV4-1 and J usage is TRBJ1-1; D gene uncertain. V was shortened by 3 bases and J by 7 bases, with 9 bases between the two germline ends. This CDR3 contains 12 residues. Germline CDR1 reads MGHRA; CDR2 reads YSYEKL. DNA of the CDR3: TGCGCCAGCAGCCAGACTCGAAATGAAGCTTTCTTT. The encoded protein is CASSQTRNEAFF.

The J gene is TRBJ2-7, the V gene TRBV19, with 7 positions matching TRBD1. The CDR3 loop spans 13 amino acids. Trimming took 6 bases from V and 2 from J; bases not matched to a gene: 4. Germline CDR1 is LNHDA and CDR2 is SQIVND (reference sequence). The CDR3 spells CASSRGGTYEQYF. The CDR3 DNA reads TGTGCCAGTAGCCGAGGGGGCACCTACGAGCAGTACTTC.

The gene calls are TRBV6-5 and TRBJ2-7, with TRBD2 identical over 9 bases. This CDR3 has 16 residues. The germline V gene has CDR1 MNHEY and CDR2 SVGAGI. V lost 3 bases, J lost 4 bases, and 10 bases stayed unmatched. DNA for the CDR3: TGTGCCAGCAGTTATTACGGAAGCGGGAGGTTATACGAGCAGTACTTC. This gives the protein CASSYYGSGRLYEQYF.

This clone occurred a few times. The chain recombines TRBV6-1 with TRBJ1-2, with TRBD1 matching 9 bases. V lost 4 bases, J lost 5 bases, and 17 bases stayed unmatched. The germline CDR1 and CDR2 sequences are MNHNS and SASEGT. The CDR3 consists of 18 residues. The CDR3 is CASSGRTGEQLQRYGYTF. CDR3 bases: TGTGCCAGCAGTGGGCGGACAGGGGAGCAACTACAACGATATGGCTACACCTTC.

This clone showed up just a few times. The chain uses TRBV5-6 and TRBJ1-3; D gene unclear. Germline CDR1 is SGHDT and CDR2 is YYEEEE. The CDR3 extends over 11 amino acids. V was trimmed by 4 bases and J by 7 bases, leaving 6 bases between them. CDR3 sequence reads: CASSRSNTIYF. CDR3 sequence (DNA): TGTGCCAGCAGCCGGAGTAACACCATATATTTT.